A single sample is the source of the 30 T cell receptor beta chains below, sequenced in a study of cytomegalovirus exposure and HLA in healthy donors. The data were produced by immunoSEQ multiplex PCR, yet TCRdb's version contains in-frame clones alone and is incomplete. The repertoire has some 270,000 clones, approximately 83% of them found once; the top ten carry roughly 0.99%. The sample comprised PBMCs. Receptors were obtained from a woman under 30 in good health and CMV-seronegative.

V and J are TRBV9 and TRBJ1-1; a weak D match, TRBD1 (6 bases). This CDR3 spans 14 amino acids. V was clipped by 3 bases and J by 4 bases, with 13 bases between them. Germline CDR1 SGDLS, CDR2 YYNGEE. CDR3: CASSDRALGTEAFF. The CDR3 coding sequence is TGTGCCAGCAGCGACAGGGCTTTAGGCACTGAAGCTTTCTTT.

The CDR3 sequence: CAISTGTQGSETQYF. The CDR3 DNA sequence: TGTGCCATCAGCACCGGGACACAAGGATCAGAGACCCAGTACTTC. The chain links TRBV10-3 to TRBJ2-5, with TRBD1 as a possible D gene (6 bases). CDR3 size: 15 residues. From germline, CDR1 is ENHRY and CDR2 SYGVKD. Trimming took 6 bases from V and 4 from J, leaving 18 bases between them.

V gene TRBV5-4 combines with J gene TRBJ2-7; D perhaps matches TRBD2 (6 bases). V lost 2 bases and J 1 base, leaving 10 bases between the germline ends. In germline, CDR1 is SGHNT, CDR2 YYREEE (reference sequence). This CDR3 is 14 amino acids long. The CDR3 is CASSFGGNSYEQYF. CDR3 nucleotides: TGTGCCAGCAGCTTCGGCGGGAATTCCTACGAGCAGTACTTC.

The chain uses TRBV6-6 and TRBJ2-2, with D tentatively TRBD2 (6 bases). Looked up from germline, CDR1 is MNHNY and CDR2 is SVGAGI (reference sequence). V gave up 5 bases and J gave up 3 bases, with 13 bases separating them. The CDR3 totals 15 residues. CDR3 sequence (DNA): TGTGCCAGCAGTCGCCCGGGAGACTACACCGGGGAGCTGTTTTTT. This codes for CASSRPGDYTGELFF.

The chain carries TRBV7-3 and TRBJ2-2, with 8 bases matching TRBD1. Germline V gene lookup returns CDR1 SGHTA and CDR2 FQGTGA. V lost 6 bases and J lost 6; bases outside the gene matches: 3. This CDR3 comprises 13 residues. In nucleotides, the CDR3 is TGTGCCAGCAGTCCAGGGGGCTCCGGGGAGCTGTTTTTT. This encodes CASSPGGSGELFF. The entire variable domain, with the rest obtained from reference TRBV7-3 and TRBJ2-2, is as follows: GAGVSQTPSNKVTEKGKYVELRCDPISGHTALYWYRQSLGQGPEFLIYFQGTGAADDSGLPNDRFFAVRPEGSVSTLKIQRTERGDSAVYLCASSPGGSGELFFGEGSRLTVL.

This clone turned up a few times. This rearrangement joins TRBV10-3 to TRBJ1-2, with D maybe TRBD1 (6 bases). CDR1 is ENHRY and CDR2 is SYGVKD in the germline V gene. V was clipped by 10 bases and J by 7 bases, with 25 bases between them. This CDR3 spans 15 amino acids. CDR3: CATRPGQGGGSGYTF. The CDR3 DNA reads TGTGCCACCCGACCGGGCCAGGGAGGGGGTAGTGGCTACACCTTC.

This sequence joins TRBV28 and TRBJ1-2; the match to TRBD1 covers 7 bases. Germline V gene data show CDR1 as MDHEN and CDR2 as SYDVKM. There are 14 residues in the CDR3. V gave up 4 bases and J gave up 4 bases; unmatched junction bases: 6. CDR3: CASSSGTVGYGYTF. The CDR3 DNA reads TGTGCCAGCAGTTCTGGGACAGTCGGCTATGGCTACACCTTC.

The chain recombines TRBV30 with TRBJ2-3; TRBD2 matches 8 bases. J was trimmed by 6 bases and V by 1 base; bases with no gene match: 3. The CDR3 runs 13 residues. Germline V gives CDR1 GTSNPN, CDR2 SVGIG (reference sequence). The CDR3 protein is CAWSEAGGDTQYF. DNA for the CDR3: TGTGCCTGGAGTGAGGCGGGAGGCGATACGCAGTATTTT.

This chain's CDR3 is CASSTIAGGHYEQYF. CDR3 sequence (DNA): TGCGCCAGCAGCACCATAGCGGGGGGACACTACGAGCAGTACTTC. The chain recombines TRBV5-1 with TRBJ2-7; 10 nucleotides agree with TRBD2. In germline, CDR1 is SGHRS, CDR2 YFSETQ. The ends lost 4 bases at V and 3 bases at J; junction bases unmatched: 7. CDR3 length: 15 residues.

The gene calls are TRBV2 and TRBJ2-4; 8 positions match TRBD1. With 3 bases clipped from V and 2 bases from J, the junction kept 9 bases outside the gene matches. The CDR3 is made up of 17 amino acids. The germline V gene encodes CDR1 SNHLY and CDR2 FYNNEI. DNA of the CDR3: TGTGCCAGCAGTGAGGGGACTCAGGGGGCATCCAAAAACATTCAGTACTTC. Its translation is CASSEGTQGASKNIQYF.

J is TRBJ2-3 and V is TRBV9, with 7 bases aligning to TRBD2. Germline CDR1 reads SGDLS; CDR2 reads YYNGEE. Germline trimming cut 5 bases from V and 2 bases from J; bases unmatched to any gene: 17. The CDR3 sequence is 18 residues long. Here the CDR3 DNA reads TGTGCCAGCAGGCTGCTTGGAGCGGGACTCCTAAACACAGATACGCAGTATTTT. Translation: CASRLLGAGLLNTDTQYF. Using reference TRBV9 and TRBJ2-3 for the parts outside the CDR3, the full variable domain is DSGVTQTPKHLITATGQRVTLRCSPRSGDLSVYWYQQSLDQGLQFLIQYYNGEERAKGNILERFSAQQFPDLHSELNLSSLELGDSALYFCASRLLGAGLLNTDTQYFGPGTRLTVL.

This clone was detected once. J is TRBJ1-1 and V is TRBV5-1; D remains unclear. The CDR3 length is 14 residues. V dropped 4 bases and J dropped 1 base, with 11 bases sitting between them. Germline lookup yields CDR1 SGHRS and CDR2 YFSETQ. CDR3 loop: CASSLMGPNTEAFF. The CDR3 DNA is TGCGCCAGCAGCCTGATGGGCCCGAACACTGAAGCTTTCTTT.

This rearrangement joins TRBV18 to TRBJ1-6, with D perhaps TRBD1 (5 bases). With 4 bases removed from V and 10 bases from J, the gap between germline ends came to 23 bases. The CDR3 consists of 17 residues. Germline CDR1 reads KGHSH; CDR2 reads LQKENI. Here the CDR3 DNA reads TGTGCCAGCTCACTAACAATTTCGGGGGGGGTAGACTCACCCCTCCACTTT. The encoded protein is CASSLTISGGVDSPLHF.

CDR3 region: CASRFEQGASQPQHF. DNA of the CDR3: TGTGCCAGTAGGTTTGAGCAGGGGGCTTCACAGCCCCAGCATTTT. The rearrangement links TRBV19 to TRBJ1-5; the match to TRBD1 covers 8 bases. CDR1 is LNHDA, CDR2 SQIVND, per germline (reference sequence). V was clipped by 6 bases and J by 7 bases; unmatched bases: 11. The CDR3 runs 15 residues.

This clone showed up just once. The chain combines TRBV6-5 with TRBJ1-3; D possibly corresponds to TRBD1 (5 bases). CDR1 MNHEY and CDR2 SVGAGI come from the germline V gene. V was cut by 10 bases and J by 0 bases, with 13 bases left in between. The CDR3 is 14 amino acids. The CDR3 sequence: CATHVGGSGNTIYF. CDR3 sequence (DNA): TGTGCCACGCACGTCGGGGGCTCTGGAAACACCATATATTTT.

The gene calls are TRBV25-1 and TRBJ2-1, with 8 bases lining up with TRBD2. The CDR3 has 14 residues. CDR1 and CDR2 from the germline V gene are MGHDK and SYGVNS. V lost 0 bases, J lost 8 bases, and 3 bases stayed unmatched. The CDR3: CASSEYGGRYEQFF. The CDR3 DNA follows: TGTGCCAGCAGTGAATATGGCGGGAGGTATGAGCAGTTCTTC.

The rearrangement links TRBV30 to TRBJ1-5, with 9 bases aligning to TRBD1. Looked up from germline, CDR1 is GTSNPN and CDR2 is SVGIG (reference sequence). This CDR3 contains 14 residues. The V and J ends lost 3 bases and 2 bases, in that order; junction bases with no gene match: 2. The CDR3 spells CAWSWDRGNQPQHF. CDR3 in DNA: TGTGCCTGGAGCTGGGACAGGGGCAATCAGCCCCAGCATTTT.

The V and J genes are TRBV6-1 and TRBJ2-5; 9 bases match TRBD1. The germline V gene encodes CDR1 MNHNS and CDR2 SASEGT. This CDR3 region has 18 residues. Trimming removed 4 bases from V and 3 bases from J; junction bases left unmatched: 15. The CDR3: CASSGDRGYLSGKETQYF. The CDR3 DNA is TGTGCCAGCAGTGGAGACAGGGGGTACCTTTCCGGAAAAGAGACCCAGTACTTC.

The rearrangement joins TRBV7-3 to TRBJ2-3, with D perhaps TRBD1 (5 bases). V was shortened by 5 bases and J by 4 bases, with 13 bases between the two germline ends. The CDR3 is made up of 14 amino acids. Germline-derived CDR1 and CDR2 are SGHTA and FQGTGA. Here the CDR3 DNA reads TGTGCCAGCAGCCCAGGACAAGGCTCAGATACGCAGTATTTT. Translated: CASSPGQGSDTQYF.

CDR3 amino acids: CASSSLTSGRYNEQFF. In DNA form, the CDR3 reads TGTGCCAGCAGTTCCCTGACTAGCGGGAGGTACAATGAGCAGTTCTTC. This chain uses TRBV27 with TRBJ2-1, with TRBD2 matching over 13 bases. Looked up from germline, CDR1 is MNHEY and CDR2 is SMNVEV (reference sequence). This CDR3 has 16 residues. The ends lost 4 bases at V and 4 bases at J; junction bases unmatched: 4.

This sequence joins TRBV27 and TRBJ2-2; D remains unclear. The V end was cut by 2 bases, the J end by 5 bases, with 9 bases between. The CDR3 contains 14 residues. Germline V gene lookup returns CDR1 MNHEY and CDR2 SMNVEV (reference sequence). In DNA, the CDR3 is TGTGCCAGCAGTTTACGCACTCTAACCGGGGAGCTGTTTTTT. Translating it yields CASSLRTLTGELFF.

The genes are TRBV5-1 and TRBJ1-2; D is ambiguous. The V and J ends lost 7 bases and 8 bases respectively, with 18 bases between them. The CDR3 is 13 amino acids. The V gene's germline CDR1 is SGHRS and CDR2 YFSETQ. CDR3 sequence reads: CASREGLAGGYTF. The CDR3 nucleotides are TGCGCCAGCCGTGAGGGCCTCGCGGGGGGCTACACCTTC.

The chain has TRBV25-1 and TRBJ2-7; weak D call: TRBD1 (5 bases). Germline V gene data show CDR1 as MGHDK and CDR2 as SYGVNS. Between the trimmed V and J ends, which lost 10 bases and 2 bases, there was a span of 15 bases. The CDR3 sequence is 13 residues long. The chain's CDR3 is CAIAPTGTYEQYF. The CDR3 bases are TGTGCCATCGCACCAACAGGAACCTACGAGCAGTACTTC.

This chain uses TRBV18 with TRBJ1-5; D is uncertain. This CDR3 region has 13 residues. From germline, CDR1 is KGHSH and CDR2 LQKENI. Between the trimmed V and J ends, which lost 1 base and 7 bases, there was a span of 8 bases. In DNA form, the CDR3 reads TGTGCCAGCTCACCACTCCTGGAGCAGCCCCAGCATTTT. This sequence encodes CASSPLLEQPQHF.

This clone was recorded once. This sequence joins TRBV30 and TRBJ1-5; D not certain. In germline, CDR1 is GTSNPN, CDR2 SVGIG (reference sequence). This CDR3 has 13 residues. Trimming stripped 0 bases from V and 7 bases from J, with 10 bases between. This CDR3 reads CAWSVQDRQPQHF. The CDR3 nucleotides read TGTGCCTGGAGTGTCCAGGATCGGCAGCCCCAGCATTTT.

This sequence joins TRBV28 and TRBJ2-7; a weak D match, TRBD2 (6 bases). This CDR3 has 15 amino acids. Germline CDR1 and CDR2: MDHEN and SYDVKM. The V end lost 7 bases, the J end lost 2 bases, and 18 bases lay between the germline ends. This CDR3 reads CASNSRAGGAYEQYF. The CDR3 bases are TGTGCCAGCAATTCTAGGGCCGGGGGAGCCTACGAGCAGTACTTC.

This chain links TRBV6-5 with TRBJ2-3, with 9 bases matching TRBD1. Trimming took 0 bases from V and 3 from J; bases not matched to a gene: 4. Germline V CDR1 and CDR2: MNHEY, SVGAGI. This CDR3 is 16 amino acids long. As DNA, the CDR3 is TGTGCCAGCAGTTACTCCACAGGGGGCGCGACAGATACGCAGTATTTT. Translating gives CASSYSTGGATDTQYF.

The genes are TRBV11-2 and TRBJ2-3, with 7 bases matching TRBD2. With 4 bases clipped from V and 0 bases from J, the junction kept 13 bases outside the gene matches. Germline-derived CDR1 and CDR2 are SGHAT and FQNNGV. CDR3 size: 18 residues. CDR3 sequence reads: CASSSKTPGRGSTDTQYF. The CDR3 DNA is TGTGCCAGCAGCTCCAAGACCCCAGGGAGGGGAAGCACAGATACGCAGTATTTT.

The chain carries TRBV27 and TRBJ1-3; D perhaps matches TRBD1 (6 bases). The germline gives CDR1 MNHEY, CDR2 SMNVEV (reference sequence). This CDR3 is 14 amino acids long. Trimming removed 6 bases at V and 4 bases at J, with 13 bases between. As DNA, the CDR3 is TGTGCCAGCAGCCTTACAGGGTCCGGAAACACCATATATTTT. Amino acid sequence: CASSLTGSGNTIYF.

The CDR3 DNA reads as TGCGCCAGCAGTAGGCAGGGACTAGACACTGAAGCTTTCTTT. Amino acid sequence: CASSRQGLDTEAFF. This chain joins TRBV5-1 and TRBJ1-1; D might be TRBD1 (5 bases). The germline V gene has CDR1 SGHRS and CDR2 YFSETQ. The CDR3 contains 14 residues. Trimming left V 5 bases short and J 3 bases short, with 14 bases between.